A selection of T cell receptor beta chains follows, all from one sample in a study of T cell responses to AZD1222 COVID-19 vaccine. Here immunoSEQ multiplex PCR was the method, and the copy in TCRdb shows in-frame clones only, minus some. Of some 30,000 clones in the sample, about 89% were seen once. The specimen was peripheral blood, collected on day 0 of AZD1222 vaccination. These receptors originate from an adult in good health. CDR3s include the opening cysteine and the closing phenylalanine or tryptophan. Each record gives: clone size, D gene, V gene, J gene, CDR3 DNA, CDR3 protein. D genes are given only for firm matches. Clone sizes are given selectively: once, few, many, or a class where the clone is expanded.

-	-	TRBV3-1/TRBV3-2	TRBJ2-3	TGTGCCAGCAGCTCCCCATCGGGCAATTACACAGATACGCAGTATTTT	CASSSPSGNYTDTQYF
-	TRBD1	TRBV5-1	TRBJ2-7	TGCGCCAGCAGCGGGACAGGGACGTACTACGAGCAGTACTTC	CASSGTGTYYEQYF
-	-	TRBV19	TRBJ1-2	TGTGCCAGTAGTATAGTCCAGGGGAGCTATGGCTACACCTTC	CASSIVQGSYGYTF
-	TRBD1	TRBV2	TRBJ2-7	TGTGCCAGCACCCTGGGACAGCCCTCTGAGCAGTACTTC	CASTLGQPSEQYF
-	-	TRBV6-5	TRBJ1-6	TGTGCCAGCAGTCGCTCCGGGGTTAATTCACCCCTCCACTTT	CASSRSGVNSPLHF
-	TRBD2	TRBV9	TRBJ2-7	TGTGCCAGCAGCCCTTCTAGGGCAGAAGGGAGGGGTTACTACGAGCAGTACTTC	CASSPSRAEGRGYYEQYF
few	TRBD1	TRBV7-9	TRBJ2-7	TGTGCCAGCAGCTTCGTACCGGGACAGGAATCCTACGAGCAGTACTTC	CASSFVPGQESYEQYF
-	TRBD1	TRBV19	TRBJ1-1	TGTGCCAGTAGTATTCCTCCCTCGGGACAGGGGGCTCGGGGCACTGAAGCTTTCTTT	CASSIPPSGQGARGTEAFF
-	-	TRBV20-1	TRBJ2-1	TGCAGTGCTAAGGCTTGGAATGAGCAGTTCTTC	CSAKAWNEQFF
-	-	TRBV12-3/TRBV12-4	TRBJ2-7	TGTGCCAGCAGTTTAGCGCAGATGGCCGAGCAGTACTTC	CASSLAQMAEQYF
-	TRBD1	TRBV6-5	TRBJ2-7	TGTGCCAGCGTCCAGACAGGGTATAGGTCCTACGAGCAGTACTTC	CASVQTGYRSYEQYF
once	-	TRBV28	TRBJ1-2	TGTGCCAGCAGTTCTCCTCGGGGGGGCTGGTATGGCTACACCTTC	CASSSPRGGWYGYTF
-	TRBD1	TRBV5-1	TRBJ1-5	TGCGCCAGCAGCGTCGGACAGGGGGACCAGCCCCAGCATTTT	CASSVGQGDQPQHF
-	-	TRBV11-3	TRBJ2-1	TGTGCCAGCAGCTTAGAGGGGGGGCCCGACAATGAGCAGTTCTTC	CASSLEGGPDNEQFF
-	TRBD1	TRBV5-1	TRBJ1-6	TGCGCCAGCAGCTCTACAGGGGGCGATTCACCCCTCCACTTT	CASSSTGGDSPLHF
-	-	TRBV5-4	TRBJ2-7	TGTGCCAGCAGCCCAGACAGCTCCTACGAGCAGTACTTC	CASSPDSSYEQYF
-	TRBD1	TRBV5-1	TRBJ1-6	TGCGCCAGCAGGGGGACAGGGGGTTTCAATTCACCCCTCCACTTT	CASRGTGGFNSPLHF
-	-	TRBV6-4	TRBJ2-2	TGTGCCAGCAGTGACTCAGGGGGTAGTGCTACCGGGGAGCTGTTTTTT	CASSDSGGSATGELFF
-	TRBD1	TRBV6-2/TRBV6-3	TRBJ2-1	TGTGCCAGCAGTTACGGGGACAGGGGGTACAATGAGCAGTTCTTC	CASSYGDRGYNEQFF
-	TRBD1	TRBV11-2	TRBJ2-7	TGTGCCAGCAGCTTAGTGGCCGGGACAGGGCATTACGAGCAGTACTTC	CASSLVAGTGHYEQYF
-	-	TRBV4-2	TRBJ1-2	TGTGCCAGCAGCCAAGTCGGAGGGGGAAACTATGGCTACACCTTC	CASSQVGGGNYGYTF
-	-	TRBV5-6	TRBJ1-6	TGTGCCAGCAGCTCCCTCCAGAATTCACCCCTCCACTTT	CASSSLQNSPLHF
-	-	TRBV7-8	TRBJ1-2	TGTGCCAGCAGCTTGACAGCTAACTATGGCTACACCTTC	CASSLTANYGYTF
-	TRBD1	TRBV2	TRBJ1-5	TGTGCCAGCAGACCGGGACAGGGTAAAGGGGATAGCAATCAGCCCCAGCATTTT	CASRPGQGKGDSNQPQHF
-	TRBD2	TRBV5-1	TRBJ2-1	TGCGCCAGCAGCCCGGCCGCGGGGGGCTCCTACAATGAGCAGTTCTTC	CASSPAAGGSYNEQFF
-	TRBD2	TRBV7-2	TRBJ2-3	TGTGCCAGCAGCTCTCCTCGGGGGGGCCTGACAGATACGCAGTATTTT	CASSSPRGGLTDTQYF
-	TRBD2	TRBV11-3	TRBJ2-3	TGTGCCAGCAGCTTAGGTTTGGGAGGGGATAGAGATACGCAGTATTTT	CASSLGLGGDRDTQYF
-	-	TRBV10-3	TRBJ2-3	TGTGCCATCAGTGGCCGGGGGGCCGAGGATACGCAGTATTTT	CAISGRGAEDTQYF
-	-	TRBV5-4	TRBJ1-5	TGTGCCAGCAGCTTGGAAGGGTCAGATCAGCCCCAGCATTTT	CASSLEGSDQPQHF
-	-	TRBV5-1	TRBJ1-1	TGCGCCAGCAGCGCGGGACGGATCATGAACACTGAAGCTTTCTTT	CASSAGRIMNTEAFF
few	-	TRBV5-4	TRBJ1-2	TGTGCCAGCAGCGGGGACCCACCTAACTATGGCTACACCTTC	CASSGDPPNYGYTF
-	-	TRBV7-7	TRBJ2-2	TGTGCCAGCAGCCCCCGGACAGCTAACACCGGGGAGCTGTTTTTT	CASSPRTANTGELFF
-	-	TRBV12-3/TRBV12-4	TRBJ2-3	TGTGCCAGCCGACAGTGGACAGATACGCAGTATTTT	CASRQWTDTQYF
-	-	TRBV12-5	TRBJ2-3	TGTGCTAGTGGTTTGCCCCCGGGAGTCCTCACAGATACGCAGTATTTT	CASGLPPGVLTDTQYF
-	TRBD1	TRBV30	TRBJ1-2	TGTGCCTGGAGTGCCGGGACAGGGGTTTCTAGGGGCTACACCTTC	CAWSAGTGVSRGYTF
-	-	TRBV27	TRBJ2-7	TGTGCCAGCAGTTTTTCAAGCGGAAGCTCCTACGAGCAGTACTTC	CASSFSSGSSYEQYF
-	-	TRBV6-1	TRBJ2-7	TGTGCCAGCAGTGAAGCGGCCGGGGGGCGAGGGGTCGAGCAGTACTTC	CASSEAAGGRGVEQYF
-	-	TRBV5-4	TRBJ2-5	TGTGCCAGCAGCTTGGCCCCCTTGGAGACCCAGTACTTC	CASSLAPLETQYF
-	-	TRBV12-5	TRBJ2-3	TGTGCTAGTGGTTTGGAATTGGGGGCAGATACGCAGTATTTT	CASGLELGADTQYF
-	TRBD1	TRBV19	TRBJ1-4	TGTGCCAGTACCGCAGGACAGGGCACTAATGAAAAACTGTTTTTT	CASTAGQGTNEKLFF